This TCR beta chain was recorded in a study of blood T cell repertoires in COVID-19. Background on the study: Material from acute and convalescent COVID-19 was sourced from the United States, Italy and Spain. Nucleic acid was either cDNA or gDNA, and it came from T cells, B-cell-depleted T cells, or PBMCs.

This CDR3 is built from 15 residues. The V gene lost 2 bases and the J gene lost 5 bases, with 16 bases spanning the gap. The germline CDR1 and CDR2 sequences are MNHEY and SMNVEV (reference sequence). Authors' processing steps: Amplified reference gene primers provided the basis for estimating nucleated cell counts. The method was immunoSEQ multiplex PCR; TCRdb's version includes in-frame clones alone and lacks a portion of them. V, J and clone size derive from that table, while D and trimming were established from the DNA sequence. The sample holds about 110,000 clones, over 60% seen once. Sample: peripheral blood. The TCR sequence derives from a human donor in a cohort sampled during active or convalescent COVID-19. The chain combines TRBV27 with TRBJ2-7, with a possible D match to TRBD2 (5 bases). The CDR3, as DNA: TGTGCCAGCAGTTTAAAGTTTTCGGGGAAGGACGAGCAGTACTTC. Encoded protein: CASSLKFSGKDEQYF.